The present entry profiles one T cell receptor beta chain with its context. Its target antigen remains unknown. No base quality information exists; no much larger clone differs at one position. This entry comes from a study of TIL therapy for anti-PD-1-resistant metastatic lung cancer (dated by TCRdb to 2020 to 2022). About the investigation overall: Tumors were harvested before any PD-1/PD-L1 blockade; patients then received nivolumab, and those progressing received lymphodepletion, expanded TIL infusion and IL-2. A median age of around 58 years (range about 38-75) and a median tumor PD-L1 proportion score of 6% were recorded among enrolled patients. Most of the cohort had lung adenocarcinoma, including a few EGFR-mutant tumors and two ALK-rearranged tumors, and half of the patients were either current or former smokers. A median non-synonymous tumor mutation burden of approximately 1.5 mutations per megabase was determined across the cohort by whole-exome sequencing. T cell receptor beta sequencing of tumor and peripheral blood was used to follow clonotypes across the tumor, the expanded TIL product and serial blood samples. Summary of the overall study and its limitations: The baseline peripheral repertoire was partially replaced by infused TIL clonotypes, which then decayed over months, and persistence showed no apparent association with response. The study protocol defined all tumor marker inferences as exploratory. The cohort was highly selected, including more treatment-naive, never-smoker and oncogene-addicted patients than is typical, which limits generalizability.

Reading the label with the study, this specimen's time point is: pre-treatment sample, taken before nivolumab and TIL therapy. A phase I trial run at two centers enrolled adults with stage 4 NSCLC between October 2017 and 2020. Samples came from a single-arm, open-label phase I trial of tumor-infiltrating lymphocyte therapy with nivolumab in advanced non-small cell lung cancer. Blood mononuclear cells were isolated from EDTA tubes by Ficoll gradient and were snap-frozen as pellets, and DNA was extracted with a Qiagen mini-prep kit. The immunoSEQ v3 hsTCRB kit was used to amplify TCR beta CDR3 regions from genomic DNA through bias-controlled multiplex PCR. The TCR libraries were sequenced on an Illumina NextSeq 500 to approximately 2.1 million read pairs for survey level or about 4.5-6 million read pairs for deep level. The authors' analysis ran thus. V, D and J genes were assigned, non-productive sequences were removed, and clonality was reported by immunoSEQ Analyzer software. Repertoires were compared by productive Simpson clonality and by the Morisita overlap index of productive TRB rearrangements between infused TIL and blood. For each clone in blood, the absolute clonotype count was estimated by multiplying the lymphocyte count by the CD3+ fraction and by the clone's productive frequency. TCRdb took over this immuneACCESS table, retaining in-frame rearrangements with V and J assigned. Such tables are incomplete; in checked studies, under half of the missing clones stem from an unresolved V gene, and the remainder is unexplained. The V and J calls and the clone size are those of that table, but D and trimming were determined from the DNA. In this sample the table shows approximately 22,000 clones, 70% to 80% of which occur a single time. The ten largest make up under 2.5% of the sample.

Sequences were derived from blood, sampled at baseline. The clonotype originates from a person aged 25 to 85 with non-small cell lung cancer.

The CDR3 is CASSLFQGNLNYGYTF. The DNA sequence is given as TGTGCCAGCAGCCTCTTCCAGGGCAACTTAAACTATGGCTACACCTTC. The chain was built from TRBV5-6 and TRBJ1-2, and possibly TRBD1, on 5 matching bases. The cysteine opens and the phenylalanine closes a CDR3 of 16 amino acids. Here the CDR3 DNA is all that survives: 48 bases in frame from base 1. CDR1 SGHDT and CDR2 YYEEEE were looked up in the germline V gene. V sheds 4 bases and J sheds 2 bases, leaving 18 bases between their ends.